This T cell receptor beta chain was recorded in a study of metastatic and nonmetastatic thyroid tumors. Study context: Where malignant and benign thyroid patients were concerned, repertoires were compared across blood and tumor or nodule tissue.

Germline-derived CDR1 and CDR2 are SGHRS and YFSETQ. With 4 bases removed from V and 10 bases from J, the gap between germline ends came to 18 bases. This CDR3 has 15 amino acids. The study's findings and limits: Reportedly, malignant thyroid tumors had significantly higher TCR beta diversity than benign nodules, in blood and tumor.

Thyroid surgery had not been preceded by any treatment in any patient. TCRdb re-called the PCR reads via MiXCR. This table has 80,000 to 85,000 clones, around 13% appearing once. This clone has ten or more counts. Its specificity is unknown. V and J are TRBV5-1 and TRBJ1-6, with D perhaps TRBD1 (6 bases). This TCR was sampled from a female donor with papillary thyroid cancer or a benign thyroid nodule (not recorded which). Some clones in this sample may be carry-over from other donors' samples. Material: tumor tissue. Here the CDR3 DNA reads TGCGCCAGCAGCCCGGACAGACTGTCGAACTCACCCCTCCACTTT. Residues: CASSPDRLSNSPLHF.